Listed below are T cell receptor beta chains from one sample, sequenced in a study of somatic mutations in cytotoxic T cells in rheumatoid arthritis. The data were produced by immunoSEQ multiplex PCR, yet TCRdb's version contains in-frame clones alone and is incomplete. The data show about 440 clones, approximately 86% seen once. Sequences were obtained from CD8+ T cells sorted from blood. The receptors shown here come from a woman in her 70s with rheumatoid arthritis. Both conserved end residues are part of each CDR3. The D gene is left open where the match is weak. A clone size is listed for some rows: how often the clone was seen (once, few, many), or a class if it is expanded.

TRBD2 | TRBJ2-1 | TRBV9 | NA | CASLPGLAGVLTNNEQFF | TGTGCCAGCCTTCCGGGACTAGCGGGAGTTCTGACTAACAATGAGCAGTTCTTC
NA | TRBJ1-1 | TRBV11-3 | few | CASSLDLGSREAFF | TGTGCCAGCAGCCTAGACTTGGGGAGCCGTGAAGCTTTCTTT
TRBD1 | TRBJ1-5 | TRBV9 | NA | CASSEGTANQPQHF | TGTGCCAGCAGCGAAGGGACAGCTAATCAGCCCCAGCATTTT
NA | TRBJ1-2 | TRBV9 | NA | CASSVTENYGYTF | TGTGCCAGCAGCGTCACGGAGAACTATGGCTACACCTTC
TRBD1 | TRBJ2-3 | TRBV9 | NA | CASSVGGQPDTQYF | TGTGCCAGCAGCGTAGGGGGACAGCCTGATACGCAGTATTTT
NA | TRBJ1-1 | TRBV9 | NA | CASGPRALKNTEAFF | TGTGCCAGCGGCCCCAGGGCGTTGAAGAACACTGAAGCTTTCTTT
TRBD2 | TRBJ2-1 | TRBV9 | NA | CASSLPDAGAGVHSSYNEQFF | TGTGCCAGCAGCCTCCCCGACGCGGGCGCGGGGGTCCACTCATCCTACAATGAGCAGTTCTTC
NA | TRBJ2-4 | TRBV9 | once | CASSPGGAGRNIQYF | TGTGCCAGCAGCCCTGGGGGGGCGGGACGAAACATTCAGTACTTC
TRBD2 | TRBJ2-1 | TRBV9 | once | CASSPKVAGGQGEQFF | TGTGCCAGCAGTCCCAAGGTGGCGGGGGGCCAAGGTGAGCAGTTCTTC
TRBD2 | TRBJ2-1 | TRBV19 | NA | CASTGGLASYNEQFF | TGTGCCAGTACCGGGGGACTAGCTTCCTACAATGAGCAGTTCTTC
TRBD2 | TRBJ2-2 | TRBV9 | NA | CASGITTGRAQLDTGELFF | TGTGCCAGCGGAATTACTACCGGGAGGGCCCAGTTAGACACCGGGGAGCTGTTTTTT
NA | TRBJ2-2 | TRBV9 | once | CASSVPGSDTGELFF | TGTGCCAGCAGCGTGCCAGGGTCGGACACCGGGGAGCTGTTTTTT
NA | TRBJ2-2 | TRBV9 | few | CASSARQSGELFF | TGTGCCAGCAGCGCCAGACAGTCCGGGGAGCTGTTTTTT
NA | TRBJ1-1 | TRBV9 | NA | CASSALRGGNTEAFF | TGTGCCAGCAGCGCCCTACGAGGGGGGAACACTGAAGCTTTCTTT
TRBD2 | TRBJ2-1 | TRBV9 | NA | CASSVGTSGSREQFF | TGTGCCAGCAGCGTAGGCACTAGCGGGAGTAGGGAGCAGTTCTTC
NA | TRBJ2-7 | TRBV9 | NA | CASSVGSTGTYEQHF | TGTGCCAGCAGCGTAGGATCGACAGGGACTTACGAGCAGCACTTC
TRBD1 | TRBJ2-1 | TRBV15 | NA | CATSEGQGVSNEQFF | TGTGCCACCAGCGAGGGACAGGGGGTTTCTAATGAGCAGTTCTTC
NA | TRBJ2-3 | TRBV9 | few | CASGSGAGDTQYF | TGTGCCAGCGGAAGCGGCGCGGGAGATACGCAGTATTTT
NA | TRBJ1-3 | TRBV9 | NA | CASTKGVTSGNTIYF | TGTGCCAGCACCAAGGGAGTAACCTCTGGAAACACCATATATTTT
NA | TRBJ2-3 | TRBV9 | NA | CASSVEGNPQYF | TGTGCCAGCAGCGTAGAGGGGAATCCGCAGTATTTT
TRBD2 | TRBJ2-1 | TRBV9 | once | CASSVPSGSGPNEQFF | TGTGCCAGCAGCGTGCCGAGCGGGAGTGGCCCCAATGAGCAGTTCTTC
TRBD2 | TRBJ2-7 | TRBV15 | NA | CATSIRAGAGEQYF | TGTGCCACCAGCATCCGAGCGGGAGCGGGGGAGCAGTACTTC
TRBD2 | TRBJ2-3 | TRBV6-5 | NA | CASSYGLAGGQGTQYF | TGTGCCAGCAGTTACGGACTAGCGGGGGGGCAGGGTACGCAGTATTTT
TRBD2 | TRBJ2-3 | TRBV9 | NA | CASSVASGGTDTQYF | TGTGCCAGCAGCGTAGCTAGCGGAGGCACAGATACGCAGTATTTT
NA | TRBJ1-6 | TRBV9 | NA | CASSVNRGPLHF | TGTGCCAGCAGCGTTAACAGAGGGCCCCTCCACTTT
TRBD1 | TRBJ2-1 | TRBV27 | NA | CASSLSRGRGQFF | TGTGCCAGCAGTTTAAGCAGGGGGCGCGGGCAGTTCTTC
NA | TRBJ1-1 | TRBV9 | NA | CASSVDPGGGNTEAFF | TGTGCCAGCAGCGTAGACCCGGGGGGAGGTAACACTGAAGCTTTCTTT
NA | TRBJ1-5 | TRBV9 | NA | CASSVGGGVGNQPQHF | TGTGCCAGCAGCGTAGGAGGAGGGGTGGGCAATCAGCCCCAGCATTTT
TRBD2 | TRBJ2-5 | TRBV6-5 | NA | CASSRGLAGQETQYF | TGTGCCAGCAGCCGAGGACTAGCGGGACAAGAGACCCAGTACTTC
NA | TRBJ2-1 | TRBV9 | NA | CASSGSIDSYNEQFF | TGTGCCAGCAGCGGTAGTATAGACTCCTACAATGAGCAGTTCTTC
TRBD1 | TRBJ2-5 | TRBV6-6 | large | CASSSGQGALKTQYF | TGTGCCAGCAGTTCGGGACAGGGGGCGCTGAAGACCCAGTACTTC
NA | TRBJ1-5 | TRBV9 | NA | CASSVGDTNQPQHF | TGTGCCAGCAGCGTAGGGGACACTAATCAGCCCCAGCATTTT
NA | TRBJ2-2 | TRBV9 | NA | CASSVASAGELFF | TGTGCCAGCAGCGTAGCCTCGGCCGGGGAGCTGTTTTTT
TRBD1 | TRBJ1-2 | TRBV9 | NA | CASSVGYPGTGSPYGYTF | TGTGCCAGCAGCGTAGGTTACCCCGGGACAGGGTCGCCCTATGGCTACACCTTC
TRBD2 | TRBJ2-7 | TRBV5-1 | NA | CASSWGGDEQYF | TGCGCCAGCAGCTGGGGGGGGGACGAGCAGTACTTC
NA | TRBJ1-1 | TRBV9 | NA | CASSVGGGLNTEAFF | TGTGCCAGCAGCGTAGGGGGGGGATTGAACACTGAAGCTTTCTTT
TRBD2 | TRBJ2-5 | TRBV9 | NA | CASSGSGGRGETQYF | TGTGCCAGCAGCGGGAGCGGGGGGCGGGGAGAGACCCAGTACTTC
NA | TRBJ2-7 | TRBV9 | few | CASSLGGEAYEQYF | TGTGCCAGCAGCCTAGGGGGGGAGGCCTACGAGCAGTACTTC
NA | TRBJ2-3 | TRBV9 | NA | CASSVGLAEGPGTQYF | TGTGCCAGCAGCGTAGGGTTAGCGGAGGGGCCGGGTACGCAGTATTTT
NA | TRBJ2-1 | TRBV9 | NA | CASSVSQGGNEQFF | TGTGCCAGCAGCGTCTCTCAGGGGGGCAATGAGCAGTTCTTC
NA | TRBJ2-7 | TRBV9 | NA | CASSVRGGVGEQYF | TGTGCCAGCAGCGTAAGGGGGGGAGTCGGCGAGCAGTACTTC
TRBD2 | TRBJ2-5 | TRBV9 | NA | CASSVPSGTGETQYF | TGTGCCAGCAGCGTTCCCAGCGGGACGGGAGAGACCCAGTACTTC
NA | TRBJ2-3 | TRBV7-9 | once | CASSTSGYGTDTQYF | TGTGCCAGCAGCACGAGCGGCTACGGCACAGATACGCAGTATTTT
NA | TRBJ1-4 | TRBV11-2 | few | CASSRHPNEKLFF | TGTGCCAGCAGCCGACACCCCAATGAAAAACTGTTTTTT
TRBD2 | TRBJ2-3 | TRBV9 | NA | CASSGPLAGGRDTQYF | TGTGCCAGCAGCGGACCGCTAGCGGGGGGGCGAGATACGCAGTATTTT
NA | TRBJ1-1 | TRBV6-6 | NA | CASSYSQGNTEAFF | TGTGCCAGCAGTTACTCGCAGGGGAACACTGAAGCTTTCTTT
NA | TRBJ2-1 | TRBV19 | NA | CASSIVGGLSNEQFF | TGTGCCAGTAGTATAGTGGGGGGGCTTTCCAATGAGCAGTTCTTC
NA | TRBJ1-2 | TRBV9 | NA | CATRGDKDYGYTF | TGTGCCACCCGGGGGGACAAGGACTATGGCTACACCTTC
TRBD2 | TRBJ2-3 | TRBV9 | NA | CASSVTGTSGRRLDTQYF | TGTGCCAGCAGCGTCACCGGGACTAGCGGGAGGAGGTTAGATACGCAGTATTTT
TRBD1 | TRBJ2-2 | TRBV9 | few | CASARPRQGHTGELFF | TGTGCCAGCGCGCGACCCAGACAGGGTCACACCGGGGAGCTGTTTTTT
TRBD1 | TRBJ2-3 | TRBV9 | NA | CASSVGGGQTTGADTQYF | TGTGCCAGCAGCGTAGGAGGGGGACAGACGACCGGGGCAGATACGCAGTATTTT
NA | TRBJ2-7 | TRBV11-2 | NA | CASSLVNSEQYF | TGTGCCAGCAGCTTAGTGAACAGCGAGCAGTACTTC